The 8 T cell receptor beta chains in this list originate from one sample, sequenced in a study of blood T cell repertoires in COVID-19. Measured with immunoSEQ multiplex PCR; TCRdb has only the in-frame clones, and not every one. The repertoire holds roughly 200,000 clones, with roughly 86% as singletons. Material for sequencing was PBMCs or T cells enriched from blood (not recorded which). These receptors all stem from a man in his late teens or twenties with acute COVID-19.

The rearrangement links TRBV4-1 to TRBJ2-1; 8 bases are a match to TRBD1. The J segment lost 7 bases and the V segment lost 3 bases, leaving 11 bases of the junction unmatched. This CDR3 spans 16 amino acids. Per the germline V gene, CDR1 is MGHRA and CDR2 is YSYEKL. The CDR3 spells CASSQSEDRVLNEQFF. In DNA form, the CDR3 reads TGCGCCAGCAGCCAGTCCGAGGACAGGGTCTTAAATGAGCAGTTCTTC.

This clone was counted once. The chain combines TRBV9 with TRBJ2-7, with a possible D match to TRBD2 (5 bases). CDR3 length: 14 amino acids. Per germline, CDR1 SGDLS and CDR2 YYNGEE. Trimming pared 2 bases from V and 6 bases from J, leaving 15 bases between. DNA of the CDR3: TGTGCCAGCAGCGTTACGGACTGGCTGGGCGAGCAGTACTTC. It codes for CASSVTDWLGEQYF.

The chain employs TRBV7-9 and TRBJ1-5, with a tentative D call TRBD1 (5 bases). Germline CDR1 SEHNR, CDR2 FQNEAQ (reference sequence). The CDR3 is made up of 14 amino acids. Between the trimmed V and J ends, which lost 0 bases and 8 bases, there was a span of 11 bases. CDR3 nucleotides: TGTGCCAGCAGCTTAGCGACAGTAGTTGAGCCCCAGCATTTT. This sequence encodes CASSLATVVEPQHF.

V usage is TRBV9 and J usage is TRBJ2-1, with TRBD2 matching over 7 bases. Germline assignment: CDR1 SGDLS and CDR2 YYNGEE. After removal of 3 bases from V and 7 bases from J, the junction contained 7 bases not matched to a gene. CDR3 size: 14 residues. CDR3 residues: CASSAPSGRNEQFF. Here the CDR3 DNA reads TGTGCCAGCAGCGCCCCTAGCGGTAGAAATGAGCAGTTCTTC.

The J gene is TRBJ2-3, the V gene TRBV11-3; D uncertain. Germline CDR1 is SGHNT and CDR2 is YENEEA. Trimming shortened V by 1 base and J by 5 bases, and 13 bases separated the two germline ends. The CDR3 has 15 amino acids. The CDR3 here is CASSLGGCPGDTQYF. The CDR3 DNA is TGTGCCAGCAGCTTAGGAGGATGCCCGGGAGATACGCAGTATTTT.

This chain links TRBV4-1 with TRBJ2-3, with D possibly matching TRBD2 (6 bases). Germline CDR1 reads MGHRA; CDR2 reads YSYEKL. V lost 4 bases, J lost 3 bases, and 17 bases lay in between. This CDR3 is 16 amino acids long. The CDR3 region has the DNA TGCGCCAGCAGCCTTCGGGGGTCCGACTTGACAGATACGCAGTATTTT. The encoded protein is CASSLRGSDLTDTQYF.

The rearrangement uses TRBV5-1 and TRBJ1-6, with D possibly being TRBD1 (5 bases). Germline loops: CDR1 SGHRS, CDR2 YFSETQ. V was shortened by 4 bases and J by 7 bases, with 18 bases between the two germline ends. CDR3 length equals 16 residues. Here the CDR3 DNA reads TGCGCCAGCAGCCAGCACCTGGCAGGGCGAAATTCACCCCTCCACTTT. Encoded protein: CASSQHLAGRNSPLHF. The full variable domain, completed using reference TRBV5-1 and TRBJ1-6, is KAGVTQTPRYLIKTRGQQVTLSCSPISGHRSVSWYQQTPGQGLQFLFEYFSETQRNKGNFPGRFSGRQFSNSRSEMNVSTLELGDSALYLCASSQHLAGRNSPLHFGNGTRLTVT.

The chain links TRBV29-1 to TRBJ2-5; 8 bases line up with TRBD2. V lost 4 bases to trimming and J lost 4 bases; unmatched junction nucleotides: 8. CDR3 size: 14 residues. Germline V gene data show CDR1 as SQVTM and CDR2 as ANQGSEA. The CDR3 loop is CSVGPSGSGETQYF. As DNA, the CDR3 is TGCAGCGTTGGGCCCAGCGGGAGCGGAGAGACCCAGTACTTC.